The 16 T cell receptor beta chains below all came from one sample that was sequenced in a study of monozygotic twins with inflammatory bowel disease. TCRdb re-called the 5' RACE reads and gives one entry per CDR3 protein, without DNA. The sample table includes some 210,000 distinct CDR3 sequences. Input material: blood. These TCRs come from a human donor with ulcerative colitis or Crohn's disease, or a healthy co-twin of an affected twin (not recorded which).

The chain uses TRBV7-9 and TRBJ2-6; the TCRdb call, TRBD2, lacks DNA for checking. Germline-derived CDR1 and CDR2 are SEHNR and FQNEAQ (reference sequence). There are 17 residues in the CDR3. This CDR3 is CASSSPPRDKGANVLTF.

The chain links TRBV20-1 to TRBJ2-7; TCRdb's D call, TRBD1, is unchecked because there is no DNA. CDR1 is DFQATT, CDR2 SNEGSKA, per germline (reference sequence). The CDR3 is 14 amino acids. This CDR3 is CSGSGIQGGVEQYF.

The chain employs TRBV6-5 and TRBJ1-5; TCRdb's D call, TRBD1, is unchecked because there is no DNA. The CDR3 sequence is 15 residues long. Germline CDR1 and CDR2: MNHEY and SVGAGI. This CDR3 is CASSYSGWGNQPQHF.

The chain employs TRBV5-1 and TRBJ1-2; without DNA, the TCRdb call of TRBD1 cannot be checked. The germline V gene encodes CDR1 SGHRS and CDR2 YFSETQ. This CDR3 is built from 12 residues. The CDR3 region is CASSLGIGGYTF.

The CDR3 region is CASSFPGREKLFF. The chain is built from TRBV5-5 and TRBJ1-4. This CDR3 region has 13 residues. Germline V gene sequence: CDR1 SGHKS, CDR2 YYEKEE (reference sequence).

The rearrangement uses TRBV5-1 and TRBJ2-7; TCRdb's D gene call, TRBD1, goes unchecked for lack of DNA. Germline V lookup: CDR1 SGHRS, CDR2 YFSETQ. The CDR3 length is 11 residues. The CDR3 spells CASSNGREQYF.

J is TRBJ2-5 and V is TRBV12-3 or TRBV12-4; absent DNA, TCRdb's TRBD1 call cannot be checked. The CDR3 is 13 amino acids. The CDR3 loop reads CASSRETAETQYF.

The V gene is TRBV14, the J gene TRBJ1-2; TCRdb proposes TRBD1, but this gene call is untestable without DNA. Germline V gene data show CDR1 as SGHDN and CDR2 as FVKESK. The CDR3 is 14 amino acids. CDR3: CASSQADREGHRTF.

V is TRBV11-2 and J is TRBJ2-7; TCRdb's assignment of TRBD1 cannot be checked, as there is no DNA. The V gene's germline CDR1 is SGHAT and CDR2 FQNNGV. The CDR3 consists of 15 residues. CDR3 loop: CASSLSDLGVYEQYF.

The CDR3 sequence: CASSLQGHLGETQYF. The chain carries TRBV7-9 and TRBJ2-5. Per germline, CDR1 SEHNR and CDR2 FQNEAQ (reference sequence). This CDR3 has 15 amino acids.

The chain joins TRBV14 to TRBJ1-4. CDR3 length: 13 residues. Germline V gives CDR1 SGHDN, CDR2 FVKESK. Here the CDR3 reads CASSQELGSGLFF.

The chain is built from TRBV12-3 or TRBV12-4 and TRBJ2-2; TCRdb returns TRBD1, unconfirmable since there is no DNA. This CDR3 spans 15 amino acids. The CDR3 spells CASVRQGQYDGELFF.

V gene TRBV12-3 or TRBV12-4 combines with J gene TRBJ1-2; TCRdb proposes TRBD1, but this gene call is untestable without DNA. This CDR3 has 15 residues. The CDR3: CASSHRQGANYGYTF.

V is TRBV20-1 and J is TRBJ2-3. Germline assignment: CDR1 DFQATT and CDR2 SNEGSKA (reference sequence). The CDR3 spans 12 residues. The CDR3 here is CSAYDHADTQYF.

CDR3 residues: CASSLAFEPGASGTGELFF. The chain recombines TRBV5-4 with TRBJ2-2; TCRdb lists TRBD2, though no DNA is available to test this call. The CDR3 length is 19 residues. Germline CDR1 SGHNT, CDR2 YYREEE (reference sequence).

The chain recombines TRBV6-5 with TRBJ1-5; checking the TCRdb D call of TRBD1 is not possible without DNA. Germline CDR1 is MNHEY and CDR2 is SVGAGI. The length of the CDR3 is 13 residues. CDR3 amino acids: CASSYEGKQPQHF.